Sequencing of this T cell receptor (beta chain) was carried out in a study of blood T cell repertoires in COVID-19. V gave up 2 bases and J gave up 4 bases; unmatched junction bases: 10. The CDR3 totals 17 residues. The V gene's germline CDR1 is LGHNA and CDR2 YNFKEQ. Using immunoSEQ multiplex PCR, the repertoire was profiled, and TCRdb retains in-frame clones only, with some absent. The sample shows hundreds of thousands of clones, 83% of them seen only once. The sequence was collected from a woman between 25 and 40 years old with COVID-19, enrolled during active disease. The sample taken for sequencing was peripheral blood. The genes are TRBV4-2 and TRBJ2-2, with 7 bases that match TRBD1. The CDR3 coding sequence is TGTGCCAGCAGCCAATATGAGGGGGCGCAAAGCACCGGGGAGCTGTTTTTT. Residues: CASSQYEGAQSTGELFF.